This entry lists 23 T cell receptor beta chains sequenced from one sample in a study of cytomegalovirus exposure and HLA in healthy donors. Some clones are missing from TCRdb's copy, which holds only in-frame ones; the method was immunoSEQ multiplex PCR. The sample has more than 130,000 clones; around 88% are singletons. Sample: PBMCs. These receptors came from a young woman in good health and CMV-seropositive.

This clone was observed a single time. This CDR3 is CASSRLAGVPYNEQFF. The CDR3 DNA follows: TGTGCCAGCAGCCGTCTAGCGGGAGTGCCCTACAATGAGCAGTTCTTC. The J gene is TRBJ2-1, the V gene TRBV11-1, with 10 positions matching TRBD2. The V and J ends lost 5 bases and 2 bases, in that order; junction bases with no gene match: 6. Germline-derived CDR1 and CDR2 are SGHAT and FQDESV (reference sequence). This CDR3 is 16 amino acids long.

This clone appeared a single time. This chain connects TRBV28 to TRBJ2-2; the D gene is possibly TRBD2 (5 bases). Per germline, CDR1 MDHEN and CDR2 SYDVKM. V lost 3 bases and J lost 3, with 11 bases in between. CDR3 length equals 15 residues. CDR3 nucleotide sequence: TGTGCCAGCAGTTTTGGGCTAGCATACACCGGGGAGCTGTTTTTT. Protein sequence: CASSFGLAYTGELFF. The full variable domain, completed using reference TRBV28 and TRBJ2-2, is DVKVTQSSRYLVKRTGEKVFLECVQDMDHENMFWYRQDPGLGLRLIYFSYDVKMKEKGDIPEGYSVSREKKERFSLILESASTNQTSMYLCASSFGLAYTGELFFGEGSRLTVL.

The chain has TRBV30 and TRBJ1-2; the match to TRBD1 covers 8 bases. This CDR3 is 14 amino acids long. J lost 7 bases, V lost 2 bases, and 9 bases had no gene match. Per germline, CDR1 GTSNPN and CDR2 SVGIG (reference sequence). The DNA for the CDR3 is TGTGCCTGGAGTCTCCTGGACAGGGTGCCTGGCTACACCTTC. It is translated as CAWSLLDRVPGYTF.

The chain employs TRBV28 and TRBJ1-1; 7 nucleotides match TRBD1. The CDR3 is 15 residues long. The ends lost 5 bases at V and 2 bases at J; junction bases unmatched: 8. Per germline, CDR1 MDHEN and CDR2 SYDVKM. The CDR3 spells CASSPWGQTNTEAFF. The CDR3 DNA follows: TGTGCCAGCAGTCCGTGGGGACAGACAAACACTGAAGCTTTCTTT.

V is TRBV28 and J is TRBJ1-2; 7 nucleotides match TRBD1. CDR1 is MDHEN and CDR2 is SYDVKM in the germline V gene. The length of the CDR3 is 13 residues. After removal of 5 bases from V and 6 bases from J, the junction contained 6 bases not matched to a gene. CDR3 residues: CASSPGQSNGYTF. CDR3 in DNA: TGTGCCAGCAGTCCGGGACAGTCTAATGGCTACACCTTC.

This chain uses TRBV2 with TRBJ2-1; D gene ambiguous. V shed 6 bases and J shed 9 bases, with 18 bases lying between them. The CDR3 contains 14 residues. Germline lookup yields CDR1 SNHLY and CDR2 FYNNEI. CDR3 protein: CASRLERNAGEQFF. The CDR3, as DNA: TGTGCCAGCAGGCTAGAGAGGAATGCCGGTGAGCAGTTCTTC.

The CDR3 here is CASSLNSGREQYF. In nucleotides, the CDR3 is TGTGCCAGCAGTTTAAATTCAGGGCGCGAGCAGTACTTC. The gene calls are TRBV27 and TRBJ2-7, with D perhaps matching TRBD1 (5 bases). CDR3 length equals 13 residues. The V gene lost 2 bases and the J gene lost 6 bases, with 11 bases spanning the gap. Germline V gene lookup returns CDR1 MNHEY and CDR2 SMNVEV (reference sequence).

The chain uses TRBV2 and TRBJ1-2; the match to TRBD1 covers 8 bases. V was clipped by 3 bases and J by 6 bases; unmatched bases: 9. The CDR3 consists of 15 residues. Germline V gene data show CDR1 as SNHLY and CDR2 as FYNNEI. Written as DNA, the CDR3 is TGTGCCAGCAGTGATTTGGCAGGGGGCGTCAATGGCTACACCTTC. This translates into CASSDLAGGVNGYTF.

The rearrangement uses TRBV27 and TRBJ1-1; D is ambiguous. Germline assignment: CDR1 MNHEY and CDR2 SMNVEV (reference sequence). The CDR3 sequence is 13 residues long. V was clipped by 6 bases and J by 2 bases, with 10 bases between them. For the CDR3, the DNA is TGTGCCAGCAGACTCGAGGTAAACACTGAAGCTTTCTTT. This gives the protein CASRLEVNTEAFF.

The genes are TRBV30 and TRBJ2-1; 12 positions agree with TRBD2. The germline V gene encodes CDR1 GTSNPN and CDR2 SVGIG (reference sequence). V gave up 8 bases and J gave up 9 bases; unmatched junction bases: 11. The CDR3 runs 14 residues. CDR3: CAGMTSGSIGEQFF. The CDR3 bases are TGTGCCGGTATGACTAGCGGGAGTATCGGTGAGCAGTTCTTC.

The chain carries TRBV7-3 and TRBJ2-3, with 8 nucleotides matching TRBD2. With 5 bases clipped from V and 1 base from J, the junction kept 5 bases outside the gene matches. Germline CDR1 is SGHTA and CDR2 is FQGTGA. The CDR3 is 15 residues long. The CDR3 region is CASSPSGGGTDTQYF. The CDR3 coding sequence is TGTGCCAGCAGCCCTTCGGGAGGGGGCACAGATACGCAGTATTTT. The full variable domain, with the rest looked up from reference TRBV7-3 and TRBJ2-3, is GAGVSQTPSNKVTEKGKYVELRCDPISGHTALYWYRQSLGQGPEFLIYFQGTGAADDSGLPNDRFFAVRPEGSVSTLKIQRTERGDSAVYLCASSPSGGGTDTQYFGPGTRLTVL.

This chain uses TRBV28 with TRBJ2-7; 11 nucleotides line up with TRBD2. V lost 11 bases and J lost 1; bases outside the gene matches: 7. CDR1 is MDHEN, CDR2 SYDVKM, per germline. The CDR3 extends over 14 amino acids. CDR3 amino acids: CAATPSGGSYEQYF. The CDR3 DNA reads TGTGCCGCCACCCCTAGCGGGGGGTCCTACGAGCAGTACTTC.

This sequence joins TRBV6-5 and TRBJ2-7; TRBD2 aligns across 12 bases. The J segment lost 2 bases and the V segment lost 6 bases, leaving 5 bases of the junction unmatched. The CDR3 has 15 amino acids. Germline CDR1 reads MNHEY; CDR2 reads SVGAGI. The CDR3 bases are TGTGCCAGCAGGGGTTCTAGCGGGGGGGCCTACGAGCAGTACTTC. Its translation is CASRGSSGGAYEQYF.

This chain links TRBV30 with TRBJ1-2; 7 nucleotides align to TRBD1. V was pared by 3 bases and J by 4 bases, with 14 bases of the junction left unmatched. The CDR3 runs 16 residues. The germline V gene has CDR1 GTSNPN and CDR2 SVGIG (reference sequence). The CDR3 coding sequence is TGTGCCTGGAGCCCAAAGACCAGACAGGGAGCCTATGGCTACACCTTC. Translated: CAWSPKTRQGAYGYTF. Complete variable domain (other parts from reference TRBV30 and TRBJ1-2): SQTIHQWPATLVQPVGSPLSLECTVEGTSNPNLYWYRQAAGRGLQLLFYSVGIGQISSEVPQNLSASRPQDRQFILSSKKLLLSDSGFYLCAWSPKTRQGAYGYTFGSGTRLTVV.

The chain recombines TRBV28 with TRBJ2-7; 9 bases are a match to TRBD2. V shed 2 bases and J 6 bases; nucleotides not matched to a gene: 11. This CDR3 has 16 amino acids. Per germline, CDR1 MDHEN and CDR2 SYDVKM. CDR3 protein: CASSLIPSGIEGEQYF. The CDR3 region has the DNA TGTGCCAGCAGTTTAATTCCTAGCGGGATAGAGGGCGAGCAGTACTTC. The complete variable domain, with remaining parts taken from reference TRBV28 and TRBJ2-7, reads DVKVTQSSRYLVKRTGEKVFLECVQDMDHENMFWYRQDPGLGLRLIYFSYDVKMKEKGDIPEGYSVSREKKERFSLILESASTNQTSMYLCASSLIPSGIEGEQYFGPGTRLTVT.

CDR3 sequence: CASSLTRASGELFF. The CDR3 nucleotides are TGTGCCAGCAGTTTAACCAGGGCGTCCGGGGAGCTGTTTTTT. V is TRBV27 and J is TRBJ2-2; possibly TRBD1 for D (5 bases). This CDR3 region has 14 residues. CDR1 is MNHEY and CDR2 is SMNVEV in the germline V gene (reference sequence). The ends were cut back, 2 bases at V and 6 bases at J, with 10 bases in the middle.

The J gene is TRBJ2-2, the V gene TRBV15; possibly TRBD1 for D (6 bases). This CDR3 is built from 15 residues. CDR1 and CDR2 (germline): LNHNV, YYDKDF (reference sequence). Trimming shortened V by 1 base and J by 5 bases, and 11 bases separated the two germline ends. The CDR3 nucleotides read TGTGCCACCAGCAGAGCCACAGGGTGGACCGGGGAGCTGTTTTTT. Translating gives CATSRATGWTGELFF.

V gene TRBV18 combines with J gene TRBJ2-7, with 7 nucleotides matching TRBD1. Germline assignment: CDR1 KGHSH and CDR2 LQKENI. The CDR3 spans 14 residues. V shed 3 bases, J shed 6 bases, and the junction held 8 bases outside the gene matches. In DNA, the CDR3 is TGTGCCAGCTCACCTGCAGGGGGAATCGGCGAGCAGTACTTC. It encodes CASSPAGGIGEQYF.

This clone was seen just once. This chain joins TRBV2 and TRBJ1-1; 8 bases line up with TRBD1. This CDR3 contains 14 residues. Germline lookup yields CDR1 SNHLY and CDR2 FYNNEI. The ends lost 1 base at V and 4 bases at J; junction bases unmatched: 2. Written as DNA, the CDR3 is TGTGCCAGCAGTGAAGAGGACAGGGTCACTGAAGCTTTCTTT. Translation: CASSEEDRVTEAFF.

This clone was observed a handful of times. The chain couples TRBV7-9 to TRBJ1-6; D is unresolved. CDR1 and CDR2 from the germline V gene are SEHNR and FQNEAQ (reference sequence). V lost 2 bases and J lost 10, with 9 bases in between. The CDR3 spans 13 residues. The CDR3 is CASSLHTSSPLHF. CDR3 bases: TGTGCCAGCAGCTTACACACCTCCTCACCCCTCCACTTT. Drawing the rest from reference TRBV7-9 and TRBJ1-6, the complete variable domain is DTGVSQNPRHKITKRGQNVTFRCDPISEHNRLYWYRQTLGQGPEFLTYFQNEAQLEKSRLLSDRFSAERPKGSFSTLEIQRTEQGDSAMYLCASSLHTSSPLHFGNGTRLTVT.

The rearrangement uses TRBV6-5 and TRBJ2-1; unclear D gene. Deletions cut 6 bases from V and 3 bases from J, with 6 bases between. The CDR3 has 12 residues. Germline V gene sequence: CDR1 MNHEY, CDR2 SVGAGI. CDR3 in amino acids: CASRTDYNEQFF. The CDR3 nucleotides are TGTGCCAGCAGAACAGACTACAATGAGCAGTTCTTC.

The chain couples TRBV29-1 to TRBJ2-7, with 7 bases identical to TRBD1. The germline gives CDR1 SQVTM, CDR2 ANQGSEA. V lost 7 bases and J lost 5; bases outside the gene matches: 8. This CDR3 comprises 12 residues. The CDR3 coding sequence is TGCAGCGCCCACAGGGGTGGGAACGAGCAGTACTTC. Translating it yields CSAHRGGNEQYF.

CDR3 DNA: TGTGCCAGCAGTATCCCCCCCGGGGGCTACACCTTC. This translates into CASSIPPGGYTF. The chain has TRBV28 and TRBJ1-2, with unresolved D. Germline loops: CDR1 MDHEN, CDR2 SYDVKM. V lost 5 bases, J lost 8 bases, and 12 bases lay in between. The CDR3 spans 12 residues.